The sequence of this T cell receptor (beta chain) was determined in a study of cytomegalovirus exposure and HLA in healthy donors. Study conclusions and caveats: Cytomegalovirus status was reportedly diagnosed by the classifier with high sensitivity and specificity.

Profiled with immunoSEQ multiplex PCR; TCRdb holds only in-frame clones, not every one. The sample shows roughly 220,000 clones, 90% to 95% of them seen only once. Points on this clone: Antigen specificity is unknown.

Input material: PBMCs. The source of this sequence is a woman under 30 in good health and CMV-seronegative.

The CDR3 loop is CASSLSGTGEGEQYF. CDR3 bases: TGCGCCAGCAGCCTCTCCGGGACAGGGGAAGGCGAGCAGTACTTC. The gene calls are TRBV5-1 and TRBJ2-7; 10 nucleotides align to TRBD1. The length of the CDR3 is 15 residues. Germline loops: CDR1 SGHRS, CDR2 YFSETQ. J lost 6 bases, V lost 4 bases, and 10 bases had no gene match.